This T cell receptor (beta chain) was sequenced during a study of molecular identifiers for immune sequencing clone quantification. General study findings and limits: Amid some 1 million naive cells, spiked Jurkat TCR RNA from one cell was reportedly still detectable.

This clonotype was counted ten times or more. The target antigen is unknown. TCRdb passed the PCR reads through MiXCR, listing each CDR3 protein once. The sample yields some 91,000 distinct CDR3 sequences, 24% seen once. With 2 bases removed from V and 5 bases from J, the gap between germline ends came to 13 bases. This CDR3 has 15 residues. The clonotype was recovered from a human donor in good health. Some libraries in this study had Jurkat cell RNA spiked in. This chain uses TRBV12-3 or TRBV12-4 with TRBJ1-5; D uncertain. Material for sequencing was naive CD8+ T cells from blood, with Jurkat cell RNA spiked in. This sample's subset: FACS-sorted CD8+CD4-CCR7+CD45RA+ naive T cells. CDR3 loop: CASSLNGVGDQPQHF. CDR3 DNA: TGTGCCAGCAGTTTAAACGGGGTTGGGGATCAGCCCCAGCATTTT.